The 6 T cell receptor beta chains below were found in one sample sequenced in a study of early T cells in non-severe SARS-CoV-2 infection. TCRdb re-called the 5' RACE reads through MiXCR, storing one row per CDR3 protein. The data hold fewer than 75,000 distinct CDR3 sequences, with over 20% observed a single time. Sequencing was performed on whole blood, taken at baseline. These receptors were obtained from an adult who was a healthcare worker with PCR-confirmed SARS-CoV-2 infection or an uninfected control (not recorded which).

The DNA of the CDR3 is TGTGCCAGCTCACCAAGTACAGGGCCCTATGGCTACACCTTC. Amino acid sequence: CASSPSTGPYGYTF. The J gene is TRBJ1-2, the V gene TRBV18; D is perhaps TRBD1 (6 bases). Germline CDR1 is KGHSH and CDR2 is LQKENI. The CDR3 is 14 residues long. V was pared by 2 bases and J by 4 bases, with 11 bases between.

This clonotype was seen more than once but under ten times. The CDR3: CASSQDNGREQYF. CDR3 sequence (DNA): TGCGCCAGCAGCCAAGATAACGGGCGGGAGCAGTACTTC. V and J are TRBV4-1 and TRBJ2-7; the D is unclear. This CDR3 contains 13 residues. V was cut by 0 bases and J by 7 bases, with 10 bases left in between. The V gene's germline CDR1 is MGHRA and CDR2 YSYEKL.

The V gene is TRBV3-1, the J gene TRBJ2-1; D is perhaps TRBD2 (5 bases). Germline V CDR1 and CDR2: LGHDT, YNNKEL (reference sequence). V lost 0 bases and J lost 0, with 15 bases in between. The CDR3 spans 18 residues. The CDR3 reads CASSQDPRGLSSYNEQFF. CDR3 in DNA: TGTGCCAGCAGCCAAGATCCCCGCGGACTGAGCTCCTACAATGAGCAGTTCTTC.

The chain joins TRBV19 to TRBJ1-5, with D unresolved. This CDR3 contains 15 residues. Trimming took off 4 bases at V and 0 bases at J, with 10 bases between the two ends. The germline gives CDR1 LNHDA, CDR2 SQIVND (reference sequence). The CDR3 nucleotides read TGTGCCAGTAGTACAACGATTGGTAGCAATCAGCCCCAGCATTTT. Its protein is CASSTTIGSNQPQHF.

The CDR3 DNA sequence: TGTGCCAGCTCACCCAGGGAGGATGGCTACACCTTC. This gives the protein CASSPREDGYTF. The chain carries TRBV18 and TRBJ1-2; perhaps TRBD1 as D (5 bases). CDR3 length equals 12 residues. V shed 3 bases and J shed 6 bases, with 8 bases lying between them. Germline CDR1 reads KGHSH; CDR2 reads LQKENI.

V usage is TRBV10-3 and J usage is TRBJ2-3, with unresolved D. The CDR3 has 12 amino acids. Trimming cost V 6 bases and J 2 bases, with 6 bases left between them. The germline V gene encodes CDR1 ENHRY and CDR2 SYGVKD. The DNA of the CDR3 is TGTGCCATCAGCTTGGACACAGATACGCAGTATTTT. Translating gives CAISLDTDTQYF.